The TCR beta chain described here comes from a study of cytomegalovirus exposure and HLA in healthy donors. The overall study: In a previous analysis, 95 million to 130 million unique TCR beta sequences were found from 150 million to 200 million T cells. Study-wide results and limits: It was 150 or so TCR beta chains that were listed as cytomegalovirus-associated. A later analysis linked a missense DCLRE1C variant to TCR beta V- and J-gene trimming.

The CDR3 runs 16 residues. CDR1 is SEHNR and CDR2 is FQNEAQ in the germline V gene (reference sequence). Trimming removed 4 bases from V and 1 base from J; junction bases left unmatched: 2. About this clone: Its antigen is unknown.

A multiplex PCR was run with 60 Vbeta primers and 13 Jbeta primers. The table came from immunoSEQ multiplex PCR; TCRdb's copy has only in-frame clones and leaves some out. The sample records 95,000 to 150,000 clones, over 75% being singletons. This TCR came from a young man in good health and CMV-seronegative. The sequenced material came from PBMCs. This chain joins TRBV7-9 and TRBJ2-7; 15 bases match TRBD2. The CDR3: CASSSGLAGGSYEQYF. Written as DNA, the CDR3 is TGTGCCAGCAGCTCGGGACTAGCGGGGGGTTCCTACGAGCAGTACTTC.